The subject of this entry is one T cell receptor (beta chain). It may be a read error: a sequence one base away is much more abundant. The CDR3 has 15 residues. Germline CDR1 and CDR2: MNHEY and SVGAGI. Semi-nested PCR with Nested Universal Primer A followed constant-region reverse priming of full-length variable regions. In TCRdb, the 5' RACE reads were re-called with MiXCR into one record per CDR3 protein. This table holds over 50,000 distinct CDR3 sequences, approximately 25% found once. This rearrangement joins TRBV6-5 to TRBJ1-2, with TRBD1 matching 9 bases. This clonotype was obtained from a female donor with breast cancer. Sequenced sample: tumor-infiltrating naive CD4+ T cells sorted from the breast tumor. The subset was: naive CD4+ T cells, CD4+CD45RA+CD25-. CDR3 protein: CSSRKPRDRDYGYTF. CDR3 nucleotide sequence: TGTTCCAGCAGAAAACCTCGGGACAGGGACTATGGCTACACCTTC.